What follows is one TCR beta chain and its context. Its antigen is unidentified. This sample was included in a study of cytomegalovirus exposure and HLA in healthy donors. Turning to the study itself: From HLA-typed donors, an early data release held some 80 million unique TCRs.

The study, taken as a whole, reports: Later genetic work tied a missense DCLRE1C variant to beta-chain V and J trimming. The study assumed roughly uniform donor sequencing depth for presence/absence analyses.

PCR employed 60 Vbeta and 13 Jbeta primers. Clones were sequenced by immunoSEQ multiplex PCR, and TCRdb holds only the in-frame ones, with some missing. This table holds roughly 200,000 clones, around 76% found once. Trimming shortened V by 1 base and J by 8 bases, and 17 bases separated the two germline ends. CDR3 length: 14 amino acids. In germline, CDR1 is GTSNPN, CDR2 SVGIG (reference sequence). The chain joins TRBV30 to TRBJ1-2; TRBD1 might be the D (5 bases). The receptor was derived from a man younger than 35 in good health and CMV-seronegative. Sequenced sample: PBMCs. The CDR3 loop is CAWSAGISYEGYTF. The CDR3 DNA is TGTGCCTGGAGTGCAGGGATATCCTACGAGGGCTACACCTTC.